The 32 T cell receptor beta chains presented below share a single source sample, sequenced in a study of cytomegalovirus exposure and HLA in healthy donors. In the PCR, 60 Vbeta and 13 Jbeta primers were used. Sequencing was performed with immunoSEQ multiplex PCR; in TCRdb, only in-frame clones are kept and a portion is missing. Found here are 250,000 or so clones, around 90% of them singletons; the top ten hold less than 2%. The sequencing sample was made of PBMCs. The receptor source for this set is a girl between 2 and 10 years old in good health and CMV-seronegative.

The V gene is TRBV13, the J gene TRBJ2-7; the D gene is possibly TRBD2 (6 bases). The V end was cut by 0 bases, the J end by 2 bases, with 11 bases between. Per the germline V gene, CDR1 is PRHDT and CDR2 is FYEKMQ (reference sequence). The CDR3 spans 15 residues. The DNA for the CDR3 is TGTGCCAGCAGCTTAGGCTCCCGGGGGACCTACGAGCAGTACTTC. Translation gives CASSLGSRGTYEQYF.

This sequence joins TRBV18 and TRBJ1-1; D unclear. The length of the CDR3 is 13 residues. Trimming pared 2 bases from V and 3 bases from J, leaving 7 bases between. CDR1 and CDR2 (germline): KGHSH, LQKENI. The CDR3 coding sequence is TGTGCCAGCTCACCAACTCTATACACTGAAGCTTTCTTT. This gives the protein CASSPTLYTEAFF.

The rearrangement uses TRBV30 and TRBJ1-3; D gene uncertain. Deletions cut 2 bases from V and 3 bases from J, with 8 bases between. The V gene's germline CDR1 is GTSNPN and CDR2 SVGIG (reference sequence). The CDR3 totals 13 residues. CDR3 in amino acids: CAWSPVYGNTIYF. CDR3 nucleotides: TGTGCCTGGAGTCCGGTGTATGGAAACACCATATATTTT.

The gene calls are TRBV7-8 and TRBJ2-7; no firm D call. The CDR3 has 15 amino acids. Germline V lookup: CDR1 SGHVS, CDR2 FQNEAQ. Trimming left V 2 bases short and J 2 bases short, with 13 bases between. The CDR3 loop reads CASSLYPYSTYEQYF. For the CDR3, the DNA is TGTGCCAGCAGCTTATACCCCTACAGCACCTACGAGCAGTACTTC. Full variable domain (outside the CDR3, taken from reference TRBV7-8 and TRBJ2-7): GAGVSQSPRYKVAKRGQDVALRCDPISGHVSLFWYQQALGQGPEFLTYFQNEAQLDKSGLPSDRFFAERPEGSVSTLKIQRTQQEDSAVYLCASSLYPYSTYEQYFGPGTRLTVT.

The chain has TRBV19 and TRBJ1-5; possible D gene TRBD1, 5 bases. Trimming shortened V by 9 bases and J by 0 bases, and 12 bases separated the two germline ends. CDR3 length: 14 amino acids. Per germline, CDR1 LNHDA and CDR2 SQIVND (reference sequence). The CDR3 bases are TGTGCCAGCAGGGTCGGGTATAGCAATCAGCCCCAGCATTTT. This translates into CASRVGYSNQPQHF.

The chain carries TRBV5-1 and TRBJ1-1; TRBD1 aligns across 7 bases. The CDR3 runs 15 residues. V dropped 4 bases and J dropped 1; count of bases not matched to a gene: 7. From germline, CDR1 is SGHRS and CDR2 YFSETQ. The CDR3 reads CASSVGDSGNTEAFF. CDR3 bases: TGCGCCAGCAGCGTGGGGGACAGTGGGAACACTGAAGCTTTCTTT.

V is TRBV9 and J is TRBJ2-3; 11 nucleotides align to TRBD2. Germline V CDR1 and CDR2: SGDLS, YYNGEE. V was clipped by 3 bases and J by 0 bases; unmatched bases: 6. This CDR3 has 17 amino acids. The CDR3 bases are TGTGCCAGCAGCGCCGCGCGGACTAGCGGGAGCACAGATACGCAGTATTTT. Translation: CASSAARTSGSTDTQYF.

The chain uses TRBV12-5 and TRBJ2-1, with D maybe TRBD2 (6 bases). The germline gives CDR1 LGHNT, CDR2 FRNRAP. The V gene lost 4 bases and the J gene lost 0 bases, with 16 bases spanning the gap. The CDR3 has 17 amino acids. CDR3 in amino acids: CASGSAQAGLSYNEQFF. CDR3 DNA: TGTGCTAGTGGTTCGGCCCAAGCGGGCCTCTCCTACAATGAGCAGTTCTTC. The variable domain in full, with the rest retrieved from reference TRBV12-5 and TRBJ2-1, is DARVTQTPRHKVTEMGQEVTMRCQPILGHNTVFWYRQTMMQGLELLAYFRNRAPLDDSGMPKDRFSAEMPDATLATLKIQPSEPRDSAVYFCASGSAQAGLSYNEQFFGPGTRLTVL.

V is TRBV27 and J is TRBJ1-1, with TRBD1 identical over 8 bases. The V gene end was trimmed by 6 bases and the J gene end by 4 bases; junction bases not matched to a gene: 7. Germline CDR1 MNHEY, CDR2 SMNVEV (reference sequence). CDR3 length: 14 residues. The CDR3 sequence: CASSWATGGTEAFF. The CDR3 DNA reads TGTGCCAGCAGCTGGGCAACAGGGGGCACTGAAGCTTTCTTT.

This CDR3 is CASSLEIGTGYRDGYTF. The CDR3 nucleotides are TGCGCCAGCAGCTTGGAAATCGGGACAGGGTATAGGGACGGCTACACCTTC. V usage is TRBV5-1 and J usage is TRBJ1-2; 9 nucleotides line up with TRBD1. Germline V gene sequence: CDR1 SGHRS, CDR2 YFSETQ. With V trimmed by 0 bases and J by 8 bases, 14 bases remained unmatched. This CDR3 is built from 17 residues.

The chain joins TRBV10-1 to TRBJ2-7; TRBD2 might be the D (5 bases). Deletions cut 6 bases from V and 4 bases from J, with 16 bases between. The germline CDR1 and CDR2 sequences are WNHNN and SYGVQD (reference sequence). This CDR3 region has 14 residues. In nucleotides, the CDR3 is TGCGCCAGCAGCTCTGGACTTGGAGGATACGAGCAGTACTTC. It is translated as CASSSGLGGYEQYF.

This clone was picked up one time. Its ends do not fully match the called genes, so a read error is possible. This chain links TRBV6-1 with TRBJ2-3; TRBD2 matches at 11 bases. The CDR3 spans 17 residues. In germline, CDR1 is MNHNS, CDR2 SASEGT. The CDR3 protein is CASTESPLAGVPDTQYF. The DNA for the CDR3 is TGTGCCAGCACTGAAAGCCCACTAGCGGGAGTCCCAGATACGCAGTATTTT.

The chain combines TRBV28 with TRBJ1-6; unclear D gene. Trimming shortened V by 3 bases and J by 3 bases, and 30 bases separated the two germline ends. The CDR3 contains 22 residues. The germline V gene has CDR1 MDHEN and CDR2 SYDVKM. The DNA for the CDR3 is TGTGCCAGCAGTTTTGAGGGATTACAATTAAGAGCTAATGGGATCTATAATTCACCCCTCCACTTT. Amino acids: CASSFEGLQLRANGIYNSPLHF.

The chain uses TRBV28 and TRBJ1-4, with TRBD1 identical over 8 bases. CDR3 length equals 14 residues. Trimming took 5 bases from V and 2 from J; bases not matched to a gene: 1. CDR1 and CDR2 from the germline V gene are MDHEN and SYDVKM. This CDR3 is CASSRTGTNEKLFF. As DNA, the CDR3 is TGTGCCAGCAGTCGGACAGGGACTAATGAAAAACTGTTTTTT.

This sequence joins TRBV5-3 and TRBJ1-1; D is unresolved. TRBV5-3 is assigned to the ORF class and has an uncertain function. This CDR3 is built from 17 residues. Between the trimmed V and J ends, which lost 1 base and 0 bases, there was a span of 16 bases. The CDR3: CARSLNKLLSMNTEAFF. DNA of the CDR3: TGTGCCAGAAGCTTGAACAAATTACTAAGCATGAACACTGAAGCTTTCTTT.

The gene calls are TRBV13 and TRBJ2-7, with 7 positions matching TRBD2. This CDR3 is built from 13 residues. V lost 6 bases to trimming and J lost 2 bases; unmatched junction nucleotides: 4. CDR1 is PRHDT and CDR2 is FYEKMQ in the germline V gene (reference sequence). The CDR3, as DNA: TGTGCCAGCAGGGAAGGGACTACCTACGAGCAGTACTTC. It specifies CASREGTTYEQYF.

The genes are TRBV29-1 and TRBJ2-3; TRBD2 matches 7 bases. V shed 8 bases, J shed 3 bases, and the junction held 5 bases outside the gene matches. Germline V gene sequence: CDR1 SQVTM, CDR2 ANQGSEA. The CDR3 is made up of 12 amino acids. In DNA, the CDR3 is TGCAGCTCGGGGGAGGGGACAGATACGCAGTATTTT. This codes for CSSGEGTDTQYF.

The V call is TRBV27, the J call TRBJ2-2; 7 bases are shared with TRBD1. CDR1 is MNHEY and CDR2 is SMNVEV in the germline V gene (reference sequence). With 1 base clipped from V and 4 bases from J, the junction kept 6 bases outside the gene matches. The CDR3 is 16 residues long. Here the CDR3 reads CASSLWQGVVTGELFF. The DNA for the CDR3 is TGTGCCAGCAGTTTATGGCAGGGGGTTGTCACCGGGGAGCTGTTTTTT.

The chain couples TRBV27 to TRBJ1-2, with TRBD1 matching 8 bases. The ends lost 3 bases at V and 8 bases at J; junction bases unmatched: 11. CDR3 length equals 15 residues. Looked up from germline, CDR1 is MNHEY and CDR2 is SMNVEV (reference sequence). The CDR3 nucleotides read TGTGCCAGCAGTTTTGGGACAGGTCAAGTATGGGGCTACACCTTC. This translates into CASSFGTGQVWGYTF.

V is TRBV29-1 and J is TRBJ2-3, with D possibly TRBD1 on 5 matching bases. V gave up 4 bases and J gave up 3 bases, with 5 bases separating them. The germline gives CDR1 SQVTM, CDR2 ANQGSEA. The CDR3 is 11 residues long. Written as DNA, the CDR3 is TGCAGCGTTGGACAGACAGATACGCAGTATTTT. Its protein product is CSVGQTDTQYF.

The V call is TRBV6-1, the J call TRBJ1-2, with 8 bases matching TRBD1. CDR1 is MNHNS and CDR2 is SASEGT in the germline V gene. The CDR3 covers 15 residues. V was clipped by 5 bases and J by 4 bases; unmatched bases: 9. CDR3 sequence (DNA): TGTGCCAGCAGTTTACGGACAGGGACCCTCTATGGCTACACCTTC. Amino acid sequence: CASSLRTGTLYGYTF.

In the case of this clone: The same CDR3 arises from other DNA sequences in this sample as well. V usage is TRBV28 and J usage is TRBJ2-7; D is unresolved. V shed 3 bases and J shed 0 bases, with 6 bases lying between them. The CDR3 covers 13 residues. Germline CDR1 is MDHEN and CDR2 is SYDVKM. The CDR3 coding sequence is TGTGCCAGCAGTTTGACGGGCTCCTACGAGCAGTACTTC. This gives the protein CASSLTGSYEQYF.

The V and J genes are TRBV27 and TRBJ2-3, with D perhaps TRBD2 (5 bases). The CDR3 runs to 13 residues. CDR1 MNHEY and CDR2 SMNVEV come from the germline V gene (reference sequence). V was pared by 7 bases and J by 4 bases, with 12 bases between. The CDR3 reads CASTIPGADTQYF. The CDR3 DNA follows: TGTGCCAGCACCATCCCCGGGGCAGATACGCAGTATTTT.

The J gene is TRBJ2-4, the V gene TRBV7-9, with a tentative D call TRBD1 (6 bases). This CDR3 has 13 amino acids. Germline V gives CDR1 SEHNR, CDR2 FQNEAQ (reference sequence). V was shortened by 2 bases and J by 11 bases, with 13 bases between the two germline ends. CDR3 sequence (DNA): TGTGCCAGCAGCTTACCCGGGACAATAGTTCAGTACTTC. Amino acids: CASSLPGTIVQYF.

This clone has just one count. V and J are TRBV18 and TRBJ1-5; maybe TRBD1 (5 bases). The CDR3 loop spans 14 amino acids. Trimming pared 1 base from V and 3 bases from J, leaving 7 bases between. Germline lookup yields CDR1 KGHSH and CDR2 LQKENI. This chain's CDR3 is CASSPQGNNQPQHF. CDR3 DNA: TGTGCCAGCTCACCACAGGGGAACAATCAGCCCCAGCATTTT.

The rearrangement joins TRBV5-1 to TRBJ1-1; 7 bases fit TRBD1. V lost 2 bases and J lost 1; bases outside the gene matches: 11. The V gene's germline CDR1 is SGHRS and CDR2 YFSETQ. CDR3 size: 17 residues. The CDR3 nucleotides read TGCGCCAGCAGCTTCTTAGGGTTGGACAGGAAGAACACTGAAGCTTTCTTT. Amino acid sequence: CASSFLGLDRKNTEAFF.

The gene calls are TRBV7-9 and TRBJ2-1, with D unclear. Deletions cut 1 base from V and 8 bases from J, with 6 bases between. Germline CDR1 and CDR2: SEHNR and FQNEAQ (reference sequence). The CDR3 covers 12 residues. The CDR3 here is CASSLGSDEQFF. Written as DNA, the CDR3 is TGTGCCAGCAGCTTAGGGAGCGATGAGCAGTTCTTC.

V and J are TRBV18 and TRBJ2-1, with TRBD2 identical over 14 bases. This CDR3 is 16 amino acids long. The germline gives CDR1 KGHSH, CDR2 LQKENI. The V and J ends lost 3 bases and 4 bases, in that order; junction bases with no gene match: 2. The CDR3 DNA reads as TGTGCCAGCTCACCCTGGACTAGCGGGAGGTACAATGAGCAGTTCTTC. Protein sequence: CASSPWTSGRYNEQFF.

This chain links TRBV7-6 with TRBJ2-3, with D possibly matching TRBD2 (5 bases). V was cut by 1 base and J by 6 bases, with 17 bases left in between. From germline, CDR1 is SGHVS and CDR2 FNYEAQ. This CDR3 contains 16 residues. CDR3 in DNA: TGTGCCAGCAGCTTAGTGGAGGTACCCACTTCCGATACGCAGTATTTT. Encoded protein: CASSLVEVPTSDTQYF.

V is TRBV5-6 and J is TRBJ1-6; D is ambiguous. The CDR3 totals 15 residues. CDR1 is SGHDT and CDR2 is YYEEEE in the germline V gene. Trimming removed 2 bases from V and 7 bases from J, with 13 bases in between. CDR3 coding DNA: TGTGCCAGCAGCTTAGGCGGATGGATGAATTCACCCCTCCACTTT. Encoded protein: CASSLGGWMNSPLHF.

The rearrangement joins TRBV11-2 to TRBJ1-1; D is ambiguous. V dropped 1 base and J dropped 5 bases, with 11 bases sitting between them. Germline CDR1 reads SGHAT; CDR2 reads FQNNGV. This CDR3 spans 14 amino acids. The chain's CDR3 is CASSLVRPGTEAFF. The CDR3 nucleotides are TGTGCCAGCAGCTTAGTGAGGCCGGGGACTGAAGCTTTCTTT.

J is TRBJ2-1 and V is TRBV19, with D perhaps matching TRBD1 (6 bases). Germline lookup yields CDR1 LNHDA and CDR2 SQIVND (reference sequence). CDR3 length: 14 residues. The germline V and J ends were trimmed by 7 bases and 0 bases, with 10 bases remaining between them. The CDR3, as DNA: TGTGCCAGTAACCCGGACAGCTCCTACAATGAGCAGTTCTTC. Protein product: CASNPDSSYNEQFF. Together with reference TRBV19 and TRBJ2-1, the CDR3 gives the full variable domain: DGGITQSPKYLFRKEGQNVTLSCEQNLNHDAMYWYRQDPGQGLRLIYYSQIVNDFQKGDIAEGYSVSREKKESFPLTVTSAQKNPTAFYLCASNPDSSYNEQFFGPGTRLTVL.